A selection of T cell receptor beta chains follows, all from one sample in a study of cytomegalovirus exposure and HLA in healthy donors. Profiled with immunoSEQ multiplex PCR; TCRdb holds only in-frame clones, not every one. The sample has approximately 250,000 clones, approximately 78% seen once. What was sequenced was PBMCs. The receptor source for this set is a boy younger than 18 in good health and CMV-seronegative. Both conserved end residues are part of each CDR3. Each record gives: V gene, clone size, D gene, J gene, CDR3 DNA, CDR3 protein. D genes are given only for firm matches. Clone sizes are given selectively: once, few, many, or a class where the clone is expanded.

TRBV10-2,.,.,TRBJ1-2,TGCGCCAGCGGGCTTTCGGGAACTAACTATGGCTACACCTTC,CASGLSGTNYGYTF
TRBV5-1,.,TRBD2,TRBJ2-2,TGCGCCAGCAGCTTGATCCACCGGACTAGCGGGAGTAGCACCGGGGAGCTGTTTTTT,CASSLIHRTSGSSTGELFF
TRBV2,.,TRBD1,TRBJ1-6,TGTGCCAGCAGTCCACGGCAGGGGGCCTACTTTACACCCCTCCACTTT,CASSPRQGAYFTPLHF
TRBV21-1,.,.,TRBJ1-6,TGTGCCAGCAGCAAAGTGGAGGGACAGCTAAGCGATAATTCACCCCTCCACTTT,CASSKVEGQLSDNSPLHF
TRBV9,.,.,TRBJ1-5,TGTGCCAGCAGCCCCCAGGTAGCGGACCAGCCCCAGCATTTT,CASSPQVADQPQHF
TRBV6-6,.,TRBD1,TRBJ1-4,TGTGCCAGCAGTTACCCGGACAGGGGCAGTGAAAAACTGTTTTTT,CASSYPDRGSEKLFF
TRBV6-5,.,TRBD2,TRBJ2-7,TGTGCCAGCAGTAAACTAGCGGGACGGGCCTACGAGCAGTACTTC,CASSKLAGRAYEQYF
TRBV4-2,.,TRBD2,TRBJ2-2,TGTGCCAGCAGCCAAGCTAGCGGGAGGGGAACCGGGGAGCTGTTTTTT,CASSQASGRGTGELFF
TRBV5-4,.,TRBD2,TRBJ2-1,TGTGCCAGCAGCTTGGTGCTAGCGGGAGGGTTGGATGAGCAGTTCTTC,CASSLVLAGGLDEQFF
TRBV5-1,once,.,TRBJ2-4,TGCGCCAGCAGCTTGGGACAGGGACTCGCCAAAAACATTCAGTACTTC,CASSLGQGLAKNIQYF
TRBV30,.,TRBD1,TRBJ1-3,TGTGCCTGGAGTCCAGGGGGTATGTCTGGAAACACCATATATTTT,CAWSPGGMSGNTIYF
TRBV10-3,.,TRBD1,TRBJ1-1,TGTGCCATCAGTGCGGTGACAGGGGGCGAGTCAACTGAAGCTTTCTTT,CAISAVTGGESTEAFF
TRBV7-6,.,.,TRBJ1-3,TGTGCCAGCAGCTTAGTGACAGGTCAAGACACCATATATTTT,CASSLVTGQDTIYF